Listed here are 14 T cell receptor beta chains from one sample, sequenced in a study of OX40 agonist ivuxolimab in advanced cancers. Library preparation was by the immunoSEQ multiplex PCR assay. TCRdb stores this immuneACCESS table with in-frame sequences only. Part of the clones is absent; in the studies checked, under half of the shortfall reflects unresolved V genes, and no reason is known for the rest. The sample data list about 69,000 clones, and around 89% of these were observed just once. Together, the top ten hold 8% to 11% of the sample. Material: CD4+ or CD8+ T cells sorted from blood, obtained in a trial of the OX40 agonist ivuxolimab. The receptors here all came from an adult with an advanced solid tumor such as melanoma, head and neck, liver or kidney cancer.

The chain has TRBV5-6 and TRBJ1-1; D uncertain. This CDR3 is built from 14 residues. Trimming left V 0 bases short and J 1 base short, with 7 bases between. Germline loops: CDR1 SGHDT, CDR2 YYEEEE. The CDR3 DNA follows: TGTGCCAGCAGCTTGGTGCAGAGGAACACTGAAGCTTTCTTT. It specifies CASSLVQRNTEAFF.

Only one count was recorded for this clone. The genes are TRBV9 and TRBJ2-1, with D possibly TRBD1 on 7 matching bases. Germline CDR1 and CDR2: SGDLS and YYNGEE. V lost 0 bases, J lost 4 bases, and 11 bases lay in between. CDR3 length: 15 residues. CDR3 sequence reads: CASSVASGGYNEQFF. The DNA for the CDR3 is TGTGCCAGCAGCGTAGCTTCAGGGGGGTACAATGAGCAGTTCTTC.

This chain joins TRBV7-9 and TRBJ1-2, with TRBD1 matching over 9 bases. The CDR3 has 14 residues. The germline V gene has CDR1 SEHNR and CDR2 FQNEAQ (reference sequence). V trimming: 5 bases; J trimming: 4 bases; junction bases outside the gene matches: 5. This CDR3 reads CASSLGQGFYGYTF. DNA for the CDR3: TGTGCCAGCAGCCTGGGACAGGGATTCTATGGCTACACCTTC.

In DNA form, the CDR3 reads TGTGCCAGCAGCCAGGGACTAGCGAACACAGATACGCAGTATTTT. Its translation is CASSQGLANTDTQYF. The chain employs TRBV7-9 and TRBJ2-3; TRBD2 agrees at 10 bases. The CDR3 is made up of 15 amino acids. With V trimmed by 5 bases and J by 2 bases, 4 bases remained unmatched. CDR1 and CDR2 from the germline V gene are SEHNR and FQNEAQ (reference sequence).

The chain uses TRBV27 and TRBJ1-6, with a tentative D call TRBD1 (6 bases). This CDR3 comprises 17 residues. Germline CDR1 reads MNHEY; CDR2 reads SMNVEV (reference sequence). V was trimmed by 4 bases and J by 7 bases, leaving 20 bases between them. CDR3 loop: CASSSRGGGKENSPLHF. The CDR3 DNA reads TGTGCCAGCAGTTCAAGAGGGGGGGGGAAGGAAAATTCACCCCTCCACTTT.

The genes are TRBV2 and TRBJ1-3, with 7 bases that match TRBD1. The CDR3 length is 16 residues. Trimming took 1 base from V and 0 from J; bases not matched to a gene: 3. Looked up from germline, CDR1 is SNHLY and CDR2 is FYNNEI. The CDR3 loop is CASSEGDRASGNTIYF. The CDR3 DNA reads TGTGCCAGCAGTGAAGGAGACAGGGCCTCTGGAAACACCATATATTTT.

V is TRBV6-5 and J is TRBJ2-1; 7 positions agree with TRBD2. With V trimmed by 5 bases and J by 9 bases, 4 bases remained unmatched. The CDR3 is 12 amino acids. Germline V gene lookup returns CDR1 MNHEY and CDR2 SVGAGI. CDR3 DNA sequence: TGTGCCAGCAGTACGGGGGGACGTGAGCAGTTCTTC. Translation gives CASSTGGREQFF.

The CDR3 is CASSLAGERDNEQFF. CDR3 sequence (DNA): TGTGCCAGCAGTTTGGCGGGAGAGAGGGACAATGAGCAGTTCTTC. This chain connects TRBV28 to TRBJ2-1, with 7 bases lining up with TRBD2. Germline CDR1 and CDR2: MDHEN and SYDVKM. The length of the CDR3 is 15 residues. Trimming at V came to 3 bases and at J to 5 bases, leaving 7 bases not matched to a gene.

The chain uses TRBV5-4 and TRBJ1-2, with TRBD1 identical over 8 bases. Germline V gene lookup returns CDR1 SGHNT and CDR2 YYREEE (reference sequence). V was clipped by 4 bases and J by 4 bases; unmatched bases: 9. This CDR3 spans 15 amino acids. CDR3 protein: CASSNLAGGGYGYTF. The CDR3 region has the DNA TGTGCCAGCAGCAACTTAGCAGGGGGCGGCTATGGCTACACCTTC.

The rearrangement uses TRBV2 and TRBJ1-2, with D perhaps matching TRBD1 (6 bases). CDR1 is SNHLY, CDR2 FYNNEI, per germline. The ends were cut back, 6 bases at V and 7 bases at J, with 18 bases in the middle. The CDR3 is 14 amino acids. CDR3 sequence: CASSETGKGLGYTF. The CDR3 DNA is TGTGCCAGCAGCGAAACAGGGAAGGGCCTTGGCTACACCTTC.

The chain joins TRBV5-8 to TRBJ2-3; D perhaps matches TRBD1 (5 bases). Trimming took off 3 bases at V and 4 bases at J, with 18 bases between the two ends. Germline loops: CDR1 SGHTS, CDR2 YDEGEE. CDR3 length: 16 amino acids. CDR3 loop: CASSYSGMGPADTQYF. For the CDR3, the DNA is TGTGCCAGCAGCTATTCCGGAATGGGGCCTGCAGATACGCAGTATTTT.

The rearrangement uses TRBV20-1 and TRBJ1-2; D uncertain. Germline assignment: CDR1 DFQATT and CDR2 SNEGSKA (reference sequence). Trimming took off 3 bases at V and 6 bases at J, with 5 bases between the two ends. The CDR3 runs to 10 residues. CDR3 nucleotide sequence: TGCAGTGCTAGTGAGGATGGCTACACCTTC. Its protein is CSASEDGYTF.

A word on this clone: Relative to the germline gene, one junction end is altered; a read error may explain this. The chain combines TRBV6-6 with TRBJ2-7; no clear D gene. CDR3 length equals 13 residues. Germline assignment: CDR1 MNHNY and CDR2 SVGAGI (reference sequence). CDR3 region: CASSYFRSYGQYF. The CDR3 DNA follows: TGTGCCAGCAGTTACTTCCGCTCCTACGGGCAGTACTTC.

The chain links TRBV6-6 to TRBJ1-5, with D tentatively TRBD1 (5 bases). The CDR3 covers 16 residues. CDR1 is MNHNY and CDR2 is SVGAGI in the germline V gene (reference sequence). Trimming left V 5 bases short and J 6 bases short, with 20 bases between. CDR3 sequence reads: CASSNPSGGAGQPQHF. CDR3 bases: TGTGCCAGCAGTAACCCTTCGGGGGGAGCAGGTCAGCCCCAGCATTTT.